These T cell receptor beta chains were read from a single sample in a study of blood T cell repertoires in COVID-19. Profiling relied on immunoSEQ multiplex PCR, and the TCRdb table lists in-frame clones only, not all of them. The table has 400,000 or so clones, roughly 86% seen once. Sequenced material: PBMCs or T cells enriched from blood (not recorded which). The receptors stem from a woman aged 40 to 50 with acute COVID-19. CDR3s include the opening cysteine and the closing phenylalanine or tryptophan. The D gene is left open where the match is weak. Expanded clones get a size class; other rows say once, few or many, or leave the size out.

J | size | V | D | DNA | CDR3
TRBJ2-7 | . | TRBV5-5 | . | TGTGCCAGCAGCTTGGCCGGCCCAGGGTACGACGAGCAGTACTTC | CASSLAGPGYDEQYF
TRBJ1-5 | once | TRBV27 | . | TGTGCCAGCAGTTTATCGATTAGGGGCGGACAGCCCCAGCATTTT | CASSLSIRGGQPQHF
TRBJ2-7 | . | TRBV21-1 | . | TGTGCCAGCAGCAAAGATGTAGGGACTAGCGGCTCCTACGAGCAGTACTTC | CASSKDVGTSGSYEQYF
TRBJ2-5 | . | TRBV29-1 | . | TGCAGCGTTGATCGGGGGGCGCGAGAGACCCAGTACTTC | CSVDRGARETQYF
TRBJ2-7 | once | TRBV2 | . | TGTGCCAGCAGTGAAGCGCTTACAGGTGCCCGATACGAGCAGTACTTC | CASSEALTGARYEQYF
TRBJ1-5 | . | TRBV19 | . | TGTGGGAGCGGGGGTAGCGTATATTTTGGCAATCAGCCCCAGCATTTT | CGSGGSVYFGNQPQHF
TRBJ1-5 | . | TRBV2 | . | TGTGCCAGCACCCGGGAGTATAGCAATCAGCCCCAGCATTTT | CASTREYSNQPQHF
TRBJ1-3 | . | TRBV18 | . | TGTGCCAGCTCGCCCGAAGCGGGACGACCCCTCTCTGGAAACACCATATATTTT | CASSPEAGRPLSGNTIYF
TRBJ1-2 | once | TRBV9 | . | TGTGCCAGCAGCGTAGGTTCAGGCCAGAGTTATGGCTACACCTTC | CASSVGSGQSYGYTF
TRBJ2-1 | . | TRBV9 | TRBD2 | TGTGCCAGCAGCGTACTAGCGGGGGTCCACAATGAGCAGTTCTTC | CASSVLAGVHNEQFF
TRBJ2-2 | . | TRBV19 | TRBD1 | TGTGCCAGTAGAGAAGGACAGGGGGCGAACGGGGAGCTGTTTTTT | CASREGQGANGELFF
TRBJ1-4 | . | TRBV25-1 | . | TGTGCCAGCAGTGAATATTATCTGGGACATAATGAAAAACTGTTTTTT | CASSEYYLGHNEKLFF
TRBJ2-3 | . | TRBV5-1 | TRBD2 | TGCGCCAGCAGTCACAGAGCGGGGGGGAGCACAGATACGCAGTATTTT | CASSHRAGGSTDTQYF
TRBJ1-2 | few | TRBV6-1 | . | TGTGCCAGCAGTGAACGAGGGATTGGCTACACCTTC | CASSERGIGYTF
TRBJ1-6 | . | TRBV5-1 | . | TGCGCCAGCAGCTTGCAATCAGATAATTCACCCCTCCACTTT | CASSLQSDNSPLHF
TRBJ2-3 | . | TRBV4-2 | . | TGTGCCAGCAGCCATGACCTAGCAGCAGATACGCAGTATTTT | CASSHDLAADTQYF
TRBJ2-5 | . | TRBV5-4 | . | TGTGCCAGCAGCCGCGGCCTGGGGGGAGGAGAGACCCAGTACTTC | CASSRGLGGGETQYF
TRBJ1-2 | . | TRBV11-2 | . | TGTGCCAGCAGCTTAGATCGGGGAAGGGCTAACTATGGCTACACCTTC | CASSLDRGRANYGYTF
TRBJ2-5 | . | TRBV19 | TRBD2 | TGTGCCAGTAGTAGTGGGACTAGCGGGGGGCTACACAAAGAGACCCAGTACTTC | CASSSGTSGGLHKETQYF
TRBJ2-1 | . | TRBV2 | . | TGTGCCAGCAGTGAGACCCGCGCGGAGTTCTTC | CASSETRAEFF
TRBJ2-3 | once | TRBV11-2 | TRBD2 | TGTGCCAGCAGCTTAGAGGCTAGCGGGGGTATCACAGATACGCAGTATTTT | CASSLEASGGITDTQYF
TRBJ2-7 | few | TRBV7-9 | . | TGTGCCAGCGGACAGACAGCCTCCTACGAGCAGTACTTC | CASGQTASYEQYF
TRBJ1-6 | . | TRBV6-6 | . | TGTGCCAGCAGGGGCCCGGACGCGGGTGGTTCACCCCTCCACTTT | CASRGPDAGGSPLHF
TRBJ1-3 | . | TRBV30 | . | TGTGCCTCAACAGGGACTGGAAACACCATATATTTT | CASTGTGNTIYF
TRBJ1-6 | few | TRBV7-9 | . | TGTGCCAGCGCGACTGCGAGCTCCTATAATTCACCCCTCCACTTT | CASATASSYNSPLHF
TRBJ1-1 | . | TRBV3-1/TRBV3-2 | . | TGTGCCAGCAGCCACCCCCGGGGTGGGAACACTGAAGCTTTCTTT | CASSHPRGGNTEAFF
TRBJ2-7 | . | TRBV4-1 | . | TGCGCCAGCAGCCAAGATTACTATTTCGAGCAGTACTTC | CASSQDYYFEQYF
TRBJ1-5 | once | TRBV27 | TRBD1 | TGTGCCAGCAGGATCGGGACAGCCAATCAGCCCCAGCATTTT | CASRIGTANQPQHF
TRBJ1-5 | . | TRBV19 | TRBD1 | TGTGCCAGTAGTCCCATTCGACAGGGCCATAATCAGCCCCAGCATTTT | CASSPIRQGHNQPQHF
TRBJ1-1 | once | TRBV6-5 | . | TGTGCCAGCAGTTACTCCCCGGGTGAGGGGAACACTGAAGCTTTCTTT | CASSYSPGEGNTEAFF